The sample holds many counts of the clone carrying this TCR beta chain. Per germline, CDR1 GTSNPN and CDR2 SVGIG (reference sequence). CDR3 length equals 14 residues. Trimming removed 3 bases from V and 6 bases from J, with 18 bases in between. 5'RACE primed at constant segments yielded TCR alpha and TCR beta cDNA libraries bearing sample barcodes and UMIs. MiXCR, run by TCRdb on the 5' RACE reads, gives a single entry per CDR3 protein. The table records some 120,000 distinct CDR3 sequences, about 5.9% of them present only once. This record belongs to a study of T-cell memory formation after mild COVID-19.

This sequence originates from an adult woman who had mild COVID-19 (a few samples of this study predate the infection). Cell type and time point are not known. The gene calls are TRBV30 and TRBJ2-7, with no clear D. Sample: PBMCs or a T cell subset sorted from them (not recorded which). The CDR3 loop is CAWSVDDNRVEQYF. The DNA for the CDR3 is TGTGCCTGGAGCGTAGACGACAACCGGGTCGAGCAGTACTTC.